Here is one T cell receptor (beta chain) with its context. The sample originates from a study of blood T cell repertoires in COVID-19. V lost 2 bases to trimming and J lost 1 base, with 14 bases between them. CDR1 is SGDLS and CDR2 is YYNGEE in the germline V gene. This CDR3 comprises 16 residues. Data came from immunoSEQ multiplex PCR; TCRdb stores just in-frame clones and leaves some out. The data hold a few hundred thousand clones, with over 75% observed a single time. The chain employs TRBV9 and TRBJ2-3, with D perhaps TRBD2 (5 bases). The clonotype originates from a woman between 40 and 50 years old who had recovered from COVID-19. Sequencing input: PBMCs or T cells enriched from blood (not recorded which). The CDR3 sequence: CASSVHPGGGTDTQYF. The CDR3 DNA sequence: TGTGCCAGCAGCGTCCATCCAGGAGGCGGCACAGATACGCAGTATTTT.